This TCR beta chain was captured by sequencing in a study of cytotoxic CD8 clonotypes in ibrutinib-treated CLL. Germline CDR1 and CDR2: MNHNY and SVGAGI (reference sequence). This CDR3 has 14 residues. Trimming at V came to 6 bases and at J to 4 bases, leaving 8 bases not matched to a gene. Sequencing used immunoSEQ multiplex PCR; TCRdb keeps in-frame clones, though not all of them. The table includes 250,000 to 350,000 clones, 76% detected once. The gene calls are TRBV6-6 and TRBJ2-7; the match to TRBD2 covers 8 bases. The sequence came from a human donor with chronic lymphocytic leukemia. This specimen was PBMCs, taken at disease progression, from a patient treated with ibrutinib. CDR3 in DNA: TGTGCCAGCAGGGGAAGAGCGGGAGATTACGAGCAGTACTTC. Its protein product is CASRGRAGDYEQYF.